The clone carrying this T cell receptor (beta chain) was observed many times. TCRdb recomputed calls from the PCR reads with MiXCR, one row per CDR3 protein. This sample has 15,000 to 20,000 distinct CDR3 sequences, with about 50% found just once. Germline V gene sequence: CDR1 MNHEY, CDR2 SMNVEV (reference sequence). V lost 8 bases and J lost 2, with 7 bases in between. The CDR3 runs 11 residues. This sample was included in a study of tumor-infiltrating lymphocytes in oesophageal squamous cell carcinoma. This chain links TRBV27 with TRBJ2-7; tentatively, D is TRBD2 (6 bases). Sequencing was carried out using normal esophageal tissue next to the tumor. This sequence originates from a female donor with esophageal squamous cell carcinoma. CDR3 in DNA: TGTGCCAGCGGGACTCCCTACGAGCAGTACTTC. Residues: CASGTPYEQYF.